This T cell receptor (beta chain) emerged from a study of T cell repertoires in cytomegalovirus infection (dated by TCRdb to between 2018 and 2021). Turning to the overall study: The peptide stimulations were aimed at well-studied HLA-B-restricted epitopes as well as recently identified HLA-C-restricted CMV epitopes, whose presentation resists viral immunomodulation. Donor HLA type was relevant to the analysis, because carriage of CMV infection together with the matching HLA type was indicated by public TCR beta signatures. General study outcomes and caveats: The ex vivo response was dominated by HLA-C-restricted CMV-specific TCR beta clonotypes, and the single most frequent clonotype in two of eight donors was supplied by these HLA-C-restricted clonotypes. In both this cohort and an independent cohort of 352 donors, the cumulative frequency of public TCR beta family members distinguished carriers of CMV infection plus the relevant HLA type.

This sample's treatment or condition label indicates: in vitro stimulation with specific CMV peptide epitopes to enrich CMV-specific T cells. Sequencing relied on an Illumina HiSeq 1500. The public reads were reanalyzed by TCRdb: fastp trimming at Q25, MiXCR alignment, in-frame beta chains only. Every entry covers one CDR3 protein and lists the most common genes and DNA from its rows. In all, the sample holds about 830,000 distinct CDR3 sequences, and approximately 32% of those were seen once. Of the sample, around 11% is held by the ten largest clones. As concerns this clonotype: The antigen it recognizes is unknown. The input lacks base qualities; no much larger clone sits a single base away.

This specimen consisted of cultured CD8+ T cells from PBMCs, obtained from culture after CMV antigen stimulation. This receptor was obtained from a human donor in good health (CMV status not recorded). Some clones in this sample may be carry-over from other donors' samples.

CDR3 loop: CASGLVSIGELFF. The DNA reads TGTGCTAGTGGTTTGGTATCCATCGGGGAGCTGTTTTTT. The rearrangement combines TRBV12-5 with TRBJ2-2, with the identity of the D gene unclear. V is pared back by 0 bases and J by 7 bases, with 6 bases lying between the germline termini. The CDR3 runs 13 amino acids, cysteine and phenylalanine included. Only CDR3 DNA remains: 39 bases, in frame from the first base. CDR1 LGHNT and CDR2 FRNRAP were looked up in the germline V gene.